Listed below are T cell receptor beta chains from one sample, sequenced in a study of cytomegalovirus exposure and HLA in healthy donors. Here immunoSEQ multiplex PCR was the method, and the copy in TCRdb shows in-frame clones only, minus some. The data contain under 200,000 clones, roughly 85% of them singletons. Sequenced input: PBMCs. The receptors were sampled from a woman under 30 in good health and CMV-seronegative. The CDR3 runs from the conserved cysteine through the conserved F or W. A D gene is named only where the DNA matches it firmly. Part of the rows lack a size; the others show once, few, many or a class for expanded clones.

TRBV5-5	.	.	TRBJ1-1	TGTGCCAGCAGATATGTGGCTGGGAGGCCCGAATTAGCTGAAGCTTTCTTT	CASRYVAGRPELAEAFF
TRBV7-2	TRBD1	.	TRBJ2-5	TGTGCCAGCAGCCCTATACAGGGGAGAGGTAAAGAGACCCAGTACTTC	CASSPIQGRGKETQYF
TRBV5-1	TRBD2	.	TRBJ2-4	TGCGCCAGCAGCCCGCTAGCGGGGAAAAACATTCAGTACTTC	CASSPLAGKNIQYF
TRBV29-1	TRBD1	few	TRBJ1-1	TGCAGCTACTCACAGGGGCACCTCAGGAACACTGAAGCTTTCTTT	CSYSQGHLRNTEAFF
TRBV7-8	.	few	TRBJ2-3	TGTGCCAGCAGCTCCCCCCCAGTGGGGACCGGGGGTACGCAGTATTTT	CASSSPPVGTGGTQYF
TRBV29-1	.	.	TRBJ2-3	TGCAGCGTGGCTCTAGGAACCTTCTCCACAGATACGCAGTATTTT	CSVALGTFSTDTQYF
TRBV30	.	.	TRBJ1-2	TGTGCCTGGAGTGTAGGGGGACACGCAACCCGGGGCTACACCTTC	CAWSVGGHATRGYTF
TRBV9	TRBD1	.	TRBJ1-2	TGTGCCAGCAACCTAAACCCGGGACAGGGCGACTATGGCTACACCTTC	CASNLNPGQGDYGYTF
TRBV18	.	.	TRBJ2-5	TGTGCCAGCTCACCCGGACTACAAGAGACCCAGTACTTC	CASSPGLQETQYF
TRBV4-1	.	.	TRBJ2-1	TGCGCCAGCAGCCAACTAGGGGCCCTCAACTACAATGAGCAGTTCTTC	CASSQLGALNYNEQFF
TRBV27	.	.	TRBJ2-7	TGTGCCAGCAGCACCACAGGGTCCAACGAGCAGTACTTC	CASSTTGSNEQYF
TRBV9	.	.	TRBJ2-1	TGTGCCAGCAGCGTAGGGGTCGGAGGGGATGAGCAGTTCTTC	CASSVGVGGDEQFF
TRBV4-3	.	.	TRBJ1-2	TGCGCCAGCAGCCAAGATTACCCCAGATCTAACTATGGCTACACCTTC	CASSQDYPRSNYGYTF
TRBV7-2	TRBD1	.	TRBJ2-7	TGTGCCAGCAGCTCACGACAGGGGACCCACGAGCAGTACTTC	CASSSRQGTHEQYF
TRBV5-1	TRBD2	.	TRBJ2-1	TGCGCCAGCAGCGCGGGACTAGCGGGAAGCAATGAGCAGTTCTTC	CASSAGLAGSNEQFF
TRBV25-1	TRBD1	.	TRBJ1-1	TGTGCCAGCTCCCCACGACAGGGCCAAACGGAAGCTTTCTTT	CASSPRQGQTEAFF
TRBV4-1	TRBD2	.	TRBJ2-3	TGCGCCAGCAGCCAACCAGCGGGAGGTGGGACAGATACGCAGTATTTT	CASSQPAGGGTDTQYF
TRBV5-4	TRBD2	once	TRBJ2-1	TGTGCCAGCAGCTTCCCGACTAGCGGGAGTAGGGGGGTGGGGAATGAGCAGTTCTTC	CASSFPTSGSRGVGNEQFF
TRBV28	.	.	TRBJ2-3	TGTGCCAGCAGTCTAAACACAGATACGCAGTATTTT	CASSLNTDTQYF
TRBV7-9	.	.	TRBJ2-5	TGTGCCAGCAGCTTAGGGGCTGGGTCTCATCAAGAGACCCAGTACTTC	CASSLGAGSHQETQYF
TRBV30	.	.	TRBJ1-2	TGTGCCTGGAGTGGGGAGAGAGGGGGCTACACCTTC	CAWSGERGGYTF
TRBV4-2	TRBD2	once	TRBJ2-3	TGTGCCAGCAGCCTTACAGCGGGAGAGGTTGATACGCAGTATTTT	CASSLTAGEVDTQYF
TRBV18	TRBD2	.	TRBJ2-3	TGTGCCAGCTCACCACCGAGAGTTGGAGCGGGAGGCTGGGCAGATACGCAGTATTTT	CASSPPRVGAGGWADTQYF
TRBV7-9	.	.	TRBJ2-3	TGTGCCAGCACCTTTAGAGCGTCTACGCAGTATTTT	CASTFRASTQYF
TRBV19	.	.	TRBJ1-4	TGTGCCTGCAGGCTGGGAGCAACTAATGAAAAACTGTTTTTT	CACRLGATNEKLFF
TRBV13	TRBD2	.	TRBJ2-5	TGTGCCAGCAGCGGTCGACTAGCGGGAGTGGAAGAGACCCAGTACTTC	CASSGRLAGVEETQYF
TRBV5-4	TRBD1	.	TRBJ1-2	TGTGCCAGCAGCTTGGGGGACAGGGACTATGGCTACACCTTC	CASSLGDRDYGYTF
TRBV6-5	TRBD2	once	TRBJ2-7	TGTGCCAGCAGGGTGACTAGCGGGGCCTACGAGCAGTACTTC	CASRVTSGAYEQYF
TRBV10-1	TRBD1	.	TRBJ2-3	TGCGCCAGCAGTGAACAGGGGGCGAGGGGGGACACAGATACGCAGTATTTT	CASSEQGARGDTDTQYF
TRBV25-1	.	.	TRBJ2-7	TGTGCCAGCTTCGAGGGAAAAGGACAGCACTACGAGCAGTACTTC	CASFEGKGQHYEQYF
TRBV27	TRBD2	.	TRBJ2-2	TGTGCCAGCAGTTTATTCAGCGGGAGTTTCCTCGGGGAGCTGTTTTTT	CASSLFSGSFLGELFF
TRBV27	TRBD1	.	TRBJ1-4	TGTGCCTCCGGACAGGGATCATCTAATGAAAAACTGTTTTTT	CASGQGSSNEKLFF
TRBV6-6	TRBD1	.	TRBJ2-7	TGTGCCAGCAAGGGACAGGGTGCGTACGAGCAGTACTTC	CASKGQGAYEQYF
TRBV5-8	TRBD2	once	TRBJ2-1	TGTGCCAGCAGTCTCGGACTAGCGGGACACAATGAGCAGTTCTTC	CASSLGLAGHNEQFF
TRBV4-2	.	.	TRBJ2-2	TGTGCCAGCAGCCAAGATTTTCTAGCGCAGGGAGGTGGGAACACCGGGGAGCTGTTTTTT	CASSQDFLAQGGGNTGELFF
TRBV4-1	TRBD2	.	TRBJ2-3	TGCGCCAGCAGCCAGAGCCCGGGGAGCGGGAGAGCGAGCACAGATACGCAGTATTTT	CASSQSPGSGRASTDTQYF
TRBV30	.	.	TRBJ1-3	TGTGCCTGGAGCGCGGGTTCTGGAAACACCATATATTTT	CAWSAGSGNTIYF
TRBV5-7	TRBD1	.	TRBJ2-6	TGTGCCAGCAGCGTAGGACAGGGCCGAACCTCTGGGGCCAACGTCCTGACTTTC	CASSVGQGRTSGANVLTF
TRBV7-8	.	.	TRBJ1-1	TGTGCCAGCAGCTTAGCGGGGGGGTTGAACACTGAAGCTTTCTTT	CASSLAGGLNTEAFF
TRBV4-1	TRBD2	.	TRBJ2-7	TGCGCCAGCAGCCCACGAGCCCTAGCGGACACCTACGAGCAGTACTTC	CASSPRALADTYEQYF